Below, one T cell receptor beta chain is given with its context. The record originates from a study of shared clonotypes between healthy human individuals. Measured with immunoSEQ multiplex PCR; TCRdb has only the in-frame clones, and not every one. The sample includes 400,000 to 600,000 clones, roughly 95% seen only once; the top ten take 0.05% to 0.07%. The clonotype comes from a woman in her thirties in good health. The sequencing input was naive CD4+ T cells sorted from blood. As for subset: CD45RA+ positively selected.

In nucleotides, the CDR3 is TGTGCCAGTAGTATCTCTAGAGGGTTACAGCCCCAGCATTTT. Translating gives CASSISRGLQPQHF. This sequence joins TRBV19 and TRBJ1-5; D unclear. The CDR3 runs 14 residues. V was clipped by 3 bases and J by 7 bases, with 13 bases between them. The germline CDR1 and CDR2 sequences are LNHDA and SQIVND (reference sequence).